This T cell receptor (beta chain) was obtained from a study of technical replicates of blood from a few donors. This CDR3 is built from 13 residues. From germline, CDR1 is MDHEN and CDR2 SYDVKM. The V gene lost 3 bases and the J gene lost 7 bases, with 13 bases spanning the gap. The method was immunoSEQ multiplex PCR; TCRdb's version includes in-frame clones alone and lacks a portion of them. The sample has about 84,000 clones, about 97% seen once. This sequence originates from a human donor in good health. Specimen: T cells isolated from PBMCs. The chain carries TRBV28 and TRBJ2-7; tentatively, D is TRBD2 (5 bases). CDR3 region: CASSLILREEQYF. CDR3 DNA sequence: TGTGCCAGCAGTTTGATCCTACGGGAAGAGCAGTACTTC.